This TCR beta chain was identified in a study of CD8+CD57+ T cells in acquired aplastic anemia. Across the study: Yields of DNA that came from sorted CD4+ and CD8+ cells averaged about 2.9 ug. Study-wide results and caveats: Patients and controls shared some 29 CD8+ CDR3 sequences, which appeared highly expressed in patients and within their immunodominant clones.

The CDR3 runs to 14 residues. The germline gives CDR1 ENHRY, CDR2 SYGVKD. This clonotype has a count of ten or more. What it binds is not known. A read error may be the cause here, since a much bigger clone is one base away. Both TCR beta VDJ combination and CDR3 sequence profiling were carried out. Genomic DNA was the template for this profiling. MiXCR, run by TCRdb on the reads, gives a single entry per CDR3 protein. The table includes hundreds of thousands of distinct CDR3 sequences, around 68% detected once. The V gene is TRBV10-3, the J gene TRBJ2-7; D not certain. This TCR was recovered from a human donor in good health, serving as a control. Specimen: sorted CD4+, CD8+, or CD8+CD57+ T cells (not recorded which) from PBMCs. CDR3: CAISESESSYERYF. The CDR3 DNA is TGTGCCATCAGTGAGTCCGAAAGCTCCTACGAGCGGTACTTC.